This record looks at one T cell receptor beta chain sequence and its context. Its antigen is undetermined. The V segment lost 2 bases and the J segment 6 bases; nucleotides outside the gene matches: 6. CDR3 size: 14 residues. Germline V gives CDR1 SGHRS, CDR2 YFSETQ. The data were obtained in a study of blood T cells in healthy people across ages. Whole-study findings and limits: Strong correlation was found linking TCR beta diversity to naive T cell percentage. Diversity estimates drawn from one million T cells were deemed underestimates.

The second PCR ran roughly 7 to 11 cycles with a sample-barcoded 5' primer and J-beta primers. Each CDR3 protein is one row after TCRdb ran MiXCR on the 5' RACE reads. The data hold about 1.4 million distinct CDR3 sequences, with around 59% observed a single time. The sample comprised blood. The J gene is TRBJ2-3, the V gene TRBV5-1; TRBD2 aligns across 7 bases. The sequence was collected from a man younger than 35 in good health. This chain's CDR3 is CASSFRLAPDTQYF. The CDR3, as DNA: TGCGCCAGCAGCTTTAGACTAGCCCCGGATACGCAGTATTTT.